These 5 T cell receptor beta chains originate from one sample sequenced in a study of T cells in Graves' hyperthyroidism and ophthalmopathy. Amplification targeted TCR beta CDR3 regions from RNA transcripts. The HTBI primer set served for first-round RT-PCR of the TCR CDR3. MiXCR, run by TCRdb on the multiplex PCR reads, gives a single entry per CDR3 protein. The sample holds some 570,000 distinct CDR3 sequences, over 12% seen once. The material sequenced was blood. Receptors were obtained from a young woman with Graves' ophthalmopathy.

In this sample, this clonotype turned up a few times. The rearrangement joins TRBV10-3 to TRBJ2-1; 8 nucleotides line up with TRBD2. Losses at the gene ends were 6 bases for V and 4 bases for J; bases not matched to a gene: 17. This CDR3 is 18 amino acids long. In germline, CDR1 is ENHRY, CDR2 SYGVKD. CDR3 in DNA: TGTGCCATCAGCGGGAGCGGGTCGGCTAGCGGGCTTTACAATGAGCAGTTCTTC. Its protein product is CAISGSGSASGLYNEQFF.

This clonotype was seen at least ten times. This chain connects TRBV7-2 to TRBJ2-3; 10 nucleotides agree with TRBD1. This CDR3 is built from 16 residues. Germline CDR1 SGHTA, CDR2 FQGNSA. V shed 1 base and J 6 bases; nucleotides not matched to a gene: 7. The DNA of the CDR3 is TGTGCCAGCAGCTTAGTGCGACAGGGGGCTTGGGATACGCAGTATTTT. It specifies CASSLVRQGAWDTQYF. The full variable domain, rest sourced from reference TRBV7-2 and TRBJ2-3, is GAGVSQSPSNKVTEKGKDVELRCDPISGHTALYWYRQSLGQGLEFLIYFQGNSAPDKSGLPSDRFSAERTGGSVSTLTIQRTQQEDSAVYLCASSLVRQGAWDTQYFGPGTRLTVL.

This clonotype was counted between two and nine times. V is TRBV12-3 or TRBV12-4 and J is TRBJ2-7; the D is unclear. V was trimmed by 2 bases and J by 7 bases, leaving 12 bases between them. There are 13 residues in the CDR3. The CDR3 DNA sequence: TGTGCCAGCAGTTTATTTGACCTGGGGGAGCAGTACTTC. Residues: CASSLFDLGEQYF.

This clonotype occurred many times. The CDR3 is CASSSPPNGRELFF. In nucleotides, the CDR3 is TGCGCCAGCAGCTCCCCCCCTAATGGCAGGGAGCTGTTTTTT. The V and J genes are TRBV5-1 and TRBJ2-2; D unclear. Trimming cost V 3 bases and J 9 bases, with 15 bases left between them. The CDR3 is made up of 14 amino acids. Germline V CDR1 and CDR2: SGHRS, YFSETQ.

This clonotype was counted a few times. This sequence joins TRBV28 and TRBJ2-7, with 11 bases aligning to TRBD1. The ends lost 7 bases at V and 7 bases at J; junction bases unmatched: 9. The CDR3 spans 14 residues. Germline CDR1 MDHEN, CDR2 SYDVKM. CDR3 sequence reads: CASKGGQGAKEQYF. Written as DNA, the CDR3 is TGTGCCAGCAAGGGCGGACAGGGGGCAAAGGAGCAGTACTTC.